This TCR beta chain derives from a study of cytomegalovirus exposure and HLA in healthy donors. As for the study in general: In an earlier analysis, around 120 million unique TCR beta sequences were found from 150 million to 200 million T cells.

Both 60 Vbeta primers and 13 Jbeta primers went into the PCR. Profiled with immunoSEQ multiplex PCR; TCRdb holds only in-frame clones, not every one. The sample gives more than 150,000 clones, roughly 84% of which show up once; around 2.8% is in the top ten. Sequenced: PBMCs. This sequence was found in a woman aged 50 to 65 in good health and CMV-seropositive.

CDR3 loop: CASSNGTGDDYGYTF. The CDR3 bases are TGTGCCAGCAGCAACGGGACAGGAGACGACTATGGCTACACCTTC. The chain couples TRBV21-1 to TRBJ1-2; the table assigns TRBD1, which was not confirmed against the DNA. TRBV21-1 is a documented pseudogene. The length of the CDR3 is 15 residues.